This is a list of T cell receptor beta chains from one sample in a study of CD8 T cells in Susac syndrome. From the immunoSEQ multiplex PCR reads, TCRdb called clonotypes with MiXCR, one entry per CDR3 protein. The table shows around 190,000 distinct CDR3 sequences, with roughly 95% occurring only once. Sequenced sample: CD8+ T cells from PBMCs. Source of these receptors: a human donor with multiple sclerosis. Both conserved end residues are part of each CDR3. A D gene is named only where the DNA matches it firmly. Clone size is shown for a subset of rows, as once, few, many or a class of expanded clone.

D gene	V gene	J gene	clone size	CDR3 DNA	CDR3 protein
.	TRBV12-5	TRBJ2-5	.	TGTGCTAGTGGTTTGTTCCCAACCGTCTCGGGGGCCCAAGAGACCCAGTACTTC	CASGLFPTVSGAQETQYF
.	TRBV12-3/TRBV12-4	TRBJ1-2	.	TGTGCCAGCAGACAACCCGGGGGATCGAATGGCTACACCTTC	CASRQPGGSNGYTF
TRBD1	TRBV5-1	TRBJ2-7	.	TGCGCCAGCAGCTTGGTAGACAGGGCCTACGAGCAGTACTTC	CASSLVDRAYEQYF
TRBD1	TRBV11-2	TRBJ2-7	.	TGTGCCAGCAGCTTAGACCGACAGGGCGCGTTAATCTACGAGCAGTACTTC	CASSLDRQGALIYEQYF
TRBD1	TRBV4-1	TRBJ1-1	.	TGCGCCAGCAGCCTTAACACAGGGGGCCGAAACACTGAAGCTTTCTTT	CASSLNTGGRNTEAFF
TRBD2	TRBV3-1	TRBJ2-7	.	TGTGCCAGCAGCCAAGAACCTAGCGGGAGGTTTTACGAGCAGTACTTC	CASSQEPSGRFYEQYF
.	TRBV15	TRBJ1-1	.	TGTGCCACCAGCAGAGTTGCGGGGGTGAACACTGAAGCTTTCTTT	CATSRVAGVNTEAFF
.	TRBV30	TRBJ1-1	.	TGTGCCTATTCCTTATTAGGGGGCACTGAAGCTTTCTTT	CAYSLLGGTEAFF
.	TRBV3-1	TRBJ2-7	.	TGTGCCAGCAGCCAAGATCCCGGACCAACGTACGAGCAGTACTTC	CASSQDPGPTYEQYF
.	TRBV4-1	TRBJ2-7	.	TGCGCCAGCAGCCAAGATTTGGAACTCTCCTACGAGCAGTACTTC	CASSQDLELSYEQYF
.	TRBV5-1	TRBJ2-5	.	TGCGCCAGCAGCCAAAACAGGGACGCGGAGACCCAGTACTTC	CASSQNRDAETQYF
.	TRBV20-1	TRBJ2-7	.	TGCAGTGCTAGCGCAACGACCGGGGAAGAGCAGTACTTC	CSASATTGEEQYF
TRBD2	TRBV20-1	TRBJ2-1	once	TGCAGTGCTAGAGACCGGGGACTAGCGTTTGGTGAGCAGTTCTTC	CSARDRGLAFGEQFF
.	TRBV28	TRBJ1-5	.	TGTGCCACGAGGGAGCCACCGAGGGTGGCCCAGCATTTT	CATREPPRVAQHF
TRBD2	TRBV29-1	TRBJ2-3	.	TGCAGCGTTGAAGAACTGCCAGCGGGAGGGCCGGATACGCAGTATTTT	CSVEELPAGGPDTQYF
TRBD1	TRBV12-5	TRBJ2-5	.	TGTGCTAGTGGTCCCCCGACAGGGCTGTACCAAGAGACCCAGTACTTC	CASGPPTGLYQETQYF
.	TRBV27	TRBJ1-1	.	TGTGCCAGCAGAAACCACACCTTGTACCCTGAAGCTTTCTTT	CASRNHTLYPEAFF
.	TRBV7-9	TRBJ2-2	.	TGTGCCAGCAGCTTATCCAGGGCTCCGAACACCGGGGAGCTGTTTTTT	CASSLSRAPNTGELFF
.	TRBV27	TRBJ2-3	few	TGTGCCAGCAGTTATATCAGGGGAACAGATACGCAGTATTTT	CASSYIRGTDTQYF
.	TRBV18	TRBJ2-4	.	TGTGCCAGCTCACCACCGGCGGGGCGGGCCAAAAACATTCAGTACTTC	CASSPPAGRAKNIQYF
.	TRBV29-1	TRBJ2-7	once	TGCAGCGTTGAAGGCCCCCCCGGGTCCTCCTACGAGCAGTACTTC	CSVEGPPGSSYEQYF
TRBD1	TRBV7-8	TRBJ1-5	.	TGTGCCAGCAGCCCCTCGGACAGGGGCGGCAATCAGCCCCAGCATTTT	CASSPSDRGGNQPQHF
.	TRBV28	TRBJ2-7	.	TGTGCCAGCAATACAGGACCAGGGAGCTCCTACGAGCAGTACTTC	CASNTGPGSSYEQYF
TRBD2	TRBV7-8	TRBJ2-5	.	TGTGCCAGCAGCTCCGGGACTACGAACCAAGAGACCCAGTACTTC	CASSSGTTNQETQYF
.	TRBV27	TRBJ2-7	once	TGTGCCAGCACTGGCGGACTCTCCTACGAGCAGTACTTC	CASTGGLSYEQYF
TRBD2	TRBV2	TRBJ2-5	once	TGTGCCAGCAGTCCGGGACTAGCGGGGGGGCCGAGAGAGACCCAGTACTTC	CASSPGLAGGPRETQYF
TRBD2	TRBV20-1	TRBJ2-7	once	TGCAGTGCTACCGGACTAGCGGGAGGGCCCTACGAGCAGTACTTC	CSATGLAGGPYEQYF
.	TRBV25-1	TRBJ2-1	.	TGTGCCAGCAGTGGTAGGGGAGACTCCTACAATGAGCAGTTCTTC	CASSGRGDSYNEQFF
.	TRBV7-9	TRBJ1-2	.	TGTGCCAGCAGCGTAGGCCAATCCGAGGGCTACACCTTC	CASSVGQSEGYTF